This paragraph reports one TCR beta chain. This entry is derived from a study of blood T cell repertoires in COVID-19. Study background: T cells, B-cell-depleted T cells, or PBMCs supplied cDNA or gDNA.

The CDR3 spans 15 residues. The germline gives CDR1 SGHTS, CDR2 YDEGEE. The V end lost 2 bases, the J end lost 1 base, and 10 bases lay between the germline ends. As originally analysed: Amplification of reference gene primers was used by the study to estimate nucleated cell counts. Only in-frame clones appear in the TCRdb table, and some are missing; sequencing was by immunoSEQ multiplex PCR. V, J and clone size are taken as reported in that table, and D and trimming were inferred from the DNA itself. The data show hundreds of thousands of clones, with under 90% seen just once and 5.5% to 8% held by the top ten.

This clonotype originated in a man aged 55-75 years who had recovered from COVID-19. Source material: peripheral blood. The J gene is TRBJ1-5, the V gene TRBV5-8; no reliable D call. The CDR3 sequence is CASSLADISNQPQHF. DNA of the CDR3: TGTGCCAGCAGCTTAGCCGACATCAGCAATCAGCCCCAGCATTTT.